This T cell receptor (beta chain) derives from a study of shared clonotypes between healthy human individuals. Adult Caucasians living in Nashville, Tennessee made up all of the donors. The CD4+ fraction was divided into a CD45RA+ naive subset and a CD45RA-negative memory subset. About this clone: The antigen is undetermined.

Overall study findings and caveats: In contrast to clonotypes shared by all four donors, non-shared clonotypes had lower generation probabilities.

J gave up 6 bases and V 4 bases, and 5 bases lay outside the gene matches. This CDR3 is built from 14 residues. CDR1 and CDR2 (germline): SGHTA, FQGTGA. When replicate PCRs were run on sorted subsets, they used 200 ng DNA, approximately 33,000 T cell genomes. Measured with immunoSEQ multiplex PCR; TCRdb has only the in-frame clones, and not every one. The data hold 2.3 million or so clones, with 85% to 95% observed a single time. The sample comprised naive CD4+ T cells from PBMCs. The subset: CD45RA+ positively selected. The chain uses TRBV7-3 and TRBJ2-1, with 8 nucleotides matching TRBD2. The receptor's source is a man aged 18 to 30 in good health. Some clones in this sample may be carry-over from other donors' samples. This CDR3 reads CASSSRAGANEQFF. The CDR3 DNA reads TGTGCCAGCAGCTCACGAGCGGGAGCCAATGAGCAGTTCTTC.